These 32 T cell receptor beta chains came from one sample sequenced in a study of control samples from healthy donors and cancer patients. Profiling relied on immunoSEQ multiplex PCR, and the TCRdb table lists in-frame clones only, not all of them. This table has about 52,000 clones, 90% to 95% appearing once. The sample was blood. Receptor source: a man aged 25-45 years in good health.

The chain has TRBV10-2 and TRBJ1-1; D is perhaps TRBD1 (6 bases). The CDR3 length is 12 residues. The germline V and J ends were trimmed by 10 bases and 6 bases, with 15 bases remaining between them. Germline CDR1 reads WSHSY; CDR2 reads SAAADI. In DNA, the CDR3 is TGCGCCACAAAACAGGGTATAGCTGAAGCTTTCTTT. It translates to CATKQGIAEAFF.

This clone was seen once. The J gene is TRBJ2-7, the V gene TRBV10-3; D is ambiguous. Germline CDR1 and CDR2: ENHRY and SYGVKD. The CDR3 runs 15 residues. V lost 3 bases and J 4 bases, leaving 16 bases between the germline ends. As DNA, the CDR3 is TGTGCCATCAGTGAAGGGCTTACAGCCAATTACGAGCAGTACTTC. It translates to CAISEGLTANYEQYF.

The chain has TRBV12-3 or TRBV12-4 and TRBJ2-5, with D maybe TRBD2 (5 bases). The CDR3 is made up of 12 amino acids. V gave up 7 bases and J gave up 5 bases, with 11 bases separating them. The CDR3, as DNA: TGTGCCAGCACCTTGGCGGGTGAGACCCAGTACTTC. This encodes CASTLAGETQYF.

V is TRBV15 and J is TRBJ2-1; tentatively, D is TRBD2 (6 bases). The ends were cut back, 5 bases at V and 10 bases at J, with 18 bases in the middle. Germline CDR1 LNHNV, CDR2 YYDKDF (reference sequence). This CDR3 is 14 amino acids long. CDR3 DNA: TGTGCCACCAGCGACCCCGTCCTAGCGAACGAGCAGTTCTTC. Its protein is CATSDPVLANEQFF.

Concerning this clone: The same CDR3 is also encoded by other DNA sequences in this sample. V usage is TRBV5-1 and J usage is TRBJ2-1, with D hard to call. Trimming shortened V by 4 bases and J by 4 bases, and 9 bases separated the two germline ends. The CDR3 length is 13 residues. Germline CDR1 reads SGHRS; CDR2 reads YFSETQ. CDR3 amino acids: CASSLRQYNEQFF. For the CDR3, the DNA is TGCGCCAGCAGCCTGAGGCAGTACAATGAGCAGTTCTTC. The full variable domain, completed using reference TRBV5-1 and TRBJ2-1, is KAGVTQTPRYLIKTRGQQVTLSCSPISGHRSVSWYQQTPGQGLQFLFEYFSETQRNKGNFPGRFSGRQFSNSRSEMNVSTLELGDSALYLCASSLRQYNEQFFGPGTRLTVL.

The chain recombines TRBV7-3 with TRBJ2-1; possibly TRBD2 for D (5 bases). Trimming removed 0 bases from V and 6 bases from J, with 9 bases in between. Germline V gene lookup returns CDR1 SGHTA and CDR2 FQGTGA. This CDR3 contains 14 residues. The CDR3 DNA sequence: TGTGCCAGCAGCTTAACGAGCGGAACCAATGAGCAGTTCTTC. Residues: CASSLTSGTNEQFF.

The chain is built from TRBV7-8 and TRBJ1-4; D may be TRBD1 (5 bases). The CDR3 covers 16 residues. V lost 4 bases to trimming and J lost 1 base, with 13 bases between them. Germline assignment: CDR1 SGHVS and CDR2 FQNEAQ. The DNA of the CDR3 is TGTGCCAGCAGCTCCAGGCCGGGGGGAACTAATGAAAAACTGTTTTTT. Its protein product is CASSSRPGGTNEKLFF.

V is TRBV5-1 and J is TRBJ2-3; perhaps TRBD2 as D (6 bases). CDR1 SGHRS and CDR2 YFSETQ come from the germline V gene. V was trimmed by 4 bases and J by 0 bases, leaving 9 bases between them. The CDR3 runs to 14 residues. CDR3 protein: CASSGGLSTDTQYF. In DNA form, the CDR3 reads TGCGCCAGCAGCGGGGGACTGAGCACAGATACGCAGTATTTT. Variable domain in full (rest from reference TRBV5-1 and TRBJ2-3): KAGVTQTPRYLIKTRGQQVTLSCSPISGHRSVSWYQQTPGQGLQFLFEYFSETQRNKGNFPGRFSGRQFSNSRSEMNVSTLELGDSALYLCASSGGLSTDTQYFGPGTRLTVL.

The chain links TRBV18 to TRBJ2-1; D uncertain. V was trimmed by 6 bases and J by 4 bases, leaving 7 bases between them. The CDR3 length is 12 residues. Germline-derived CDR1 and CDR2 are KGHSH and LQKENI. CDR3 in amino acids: CASSPRYNEQFF. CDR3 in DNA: TGTGCCAGCTCCCCAAGGTACAATGAGCAGTTCTTC.

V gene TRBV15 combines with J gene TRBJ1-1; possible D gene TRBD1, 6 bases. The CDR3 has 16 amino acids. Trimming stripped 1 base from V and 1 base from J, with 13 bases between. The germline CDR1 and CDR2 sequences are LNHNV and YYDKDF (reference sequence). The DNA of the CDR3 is TGTGCCACCAGCAGAGGGGTAGGGGGGCAGAACACTGAAGCTTTCTTT. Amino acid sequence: CATSRGVGGQNTEAFF.

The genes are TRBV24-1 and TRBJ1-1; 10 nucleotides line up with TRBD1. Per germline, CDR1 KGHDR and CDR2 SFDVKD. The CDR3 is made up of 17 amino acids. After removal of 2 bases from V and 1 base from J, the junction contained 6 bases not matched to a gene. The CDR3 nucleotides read TGTGCCACCAGTGATTCACGGACAGGGGGATGGAACACTGAAGCTTTCTTT. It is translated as CATSDSRTGGWNTEAFF.

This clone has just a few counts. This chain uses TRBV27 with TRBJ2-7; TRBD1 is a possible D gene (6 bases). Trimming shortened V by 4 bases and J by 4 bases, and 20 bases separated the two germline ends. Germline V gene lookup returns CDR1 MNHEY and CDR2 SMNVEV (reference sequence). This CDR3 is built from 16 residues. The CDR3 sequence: CASSWVSGRGRYEQYF. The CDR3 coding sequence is TGTGCCAGCAGTTGGGTGTCGGGCAGGGGTCGTTACGAGCAGTACTTC.

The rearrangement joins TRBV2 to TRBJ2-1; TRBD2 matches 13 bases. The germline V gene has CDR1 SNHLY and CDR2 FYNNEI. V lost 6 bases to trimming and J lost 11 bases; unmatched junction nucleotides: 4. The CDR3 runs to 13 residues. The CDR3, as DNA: TGTGCCAGCAGAGAACTAGCGGGAGGGCAGCAGTTCTTC. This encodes CASRELAGGQQFF.

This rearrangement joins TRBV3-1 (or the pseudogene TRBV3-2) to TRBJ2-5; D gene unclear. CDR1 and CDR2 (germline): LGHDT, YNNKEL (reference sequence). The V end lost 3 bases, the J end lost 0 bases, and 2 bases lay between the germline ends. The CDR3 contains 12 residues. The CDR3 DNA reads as TGTGCCAGCAGCCAGAACCAAGAGACCCAGTACTTC. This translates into CASSQNQETQYF.

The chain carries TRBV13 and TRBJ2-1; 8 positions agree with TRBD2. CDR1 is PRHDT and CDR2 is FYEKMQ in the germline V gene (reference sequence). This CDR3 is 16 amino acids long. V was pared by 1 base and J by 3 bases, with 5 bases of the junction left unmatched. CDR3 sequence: CASSLVAGGFYNEQFF. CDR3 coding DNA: TGTGCCAGCAGCTTAGTGGCGGGGGGTTTCTACAATGAGCAGTTCTTC.

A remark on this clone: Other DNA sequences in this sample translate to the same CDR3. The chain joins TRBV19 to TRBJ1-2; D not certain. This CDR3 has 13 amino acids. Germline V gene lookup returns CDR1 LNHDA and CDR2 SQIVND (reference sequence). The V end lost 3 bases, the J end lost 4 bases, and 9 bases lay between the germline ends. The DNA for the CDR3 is TGTGCCAGTAGTATTTCGGGATTCTATGGCTACACCTTC. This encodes CASSISGFYGYTF. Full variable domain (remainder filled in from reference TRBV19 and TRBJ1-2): DGGITQSPKYLFRKEGQNVTLSCEQNLNHDAMYWYRQDPGQGLRLIYYSQIVNDFQKGDIAEGYSVSREKKESFPLTVTSAQKNPTAFYLCASSISGFYGYTFGSGTRLTVV.

The CDR3 DNA reads TGTGCCAGCAGCAATCCAAACCGGGACAGGGGGCCCGCCCAGTACTTC. It translates to CASSNPNRDRGPAQYF. The gene calls are TRBV7-6 and TRBJ2-5; 12 nucleotides align to TRBD1. CDR3 length: 16 amino acids. V lost 5 bases to trimming and J lost 9 bases; unmatched junction nucleotides: 13. Germline V gene data show CDR1 as SGHVS and CDR2 as FNYEAQ.

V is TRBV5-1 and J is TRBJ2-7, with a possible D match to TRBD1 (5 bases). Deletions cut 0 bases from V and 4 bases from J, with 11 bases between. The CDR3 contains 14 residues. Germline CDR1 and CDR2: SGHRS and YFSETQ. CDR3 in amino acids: CASSLGTPAYEQYF. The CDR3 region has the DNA TGCGCCAGCAGCTTGGGGACACCGGCGTACGAGCAGTACTTC. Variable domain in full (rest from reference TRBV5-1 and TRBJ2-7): KAGVTQTPRYLIKTRGQQVTLSCSPISGHRSVSWYQQTPGQGLQFLFEYFSETQRNKGNFPGRFSGRQFSNSRSEMNVSTLELGDSALYLCASSLGTPAYEQYFGPGTRLTVT.

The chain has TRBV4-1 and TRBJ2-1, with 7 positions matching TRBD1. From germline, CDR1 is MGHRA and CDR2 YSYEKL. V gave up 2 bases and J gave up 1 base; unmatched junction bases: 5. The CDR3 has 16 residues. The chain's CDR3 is CASSQIRQGSYNEQFF. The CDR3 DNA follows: TGCGCCAGCAGCCAAATTCGACAGGGATCCTACAATGAGCAGTTCTTC.

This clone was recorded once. Here the CDR3 DNA reads TGTGCCAGCAGTCTAACCGGGACTAGCTCCTACGAGCAGTACTTC. Translation gives CASSLTGTSSYEQYF. The gene calls are TRBV3-1 (or the pseudogene TRBV3-2) and TRBJ2-7, with TRBD2 matching over 8 bases. CDR3 length: 15 residues. V shed 6 bases and J 0 bases; nucleotides not matched to a gene: 7. Germline V gene lookup returns CDR1 LGHDT and CDR2 YNNKEL (reference sequence).

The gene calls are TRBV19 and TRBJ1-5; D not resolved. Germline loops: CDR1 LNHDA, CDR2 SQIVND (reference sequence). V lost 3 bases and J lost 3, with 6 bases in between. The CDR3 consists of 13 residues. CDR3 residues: CASSILVNQPQHF. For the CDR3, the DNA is TGTGCCAGTAGTATTCTAGTCAATCAGCCCCAGCATTTT.

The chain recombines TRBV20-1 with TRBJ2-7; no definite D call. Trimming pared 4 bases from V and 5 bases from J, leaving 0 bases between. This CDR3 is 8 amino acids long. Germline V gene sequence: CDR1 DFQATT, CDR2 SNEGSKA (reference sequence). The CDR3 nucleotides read TGCAGTGCTAACGAGCAGTACTTC. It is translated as CSANEQYF.

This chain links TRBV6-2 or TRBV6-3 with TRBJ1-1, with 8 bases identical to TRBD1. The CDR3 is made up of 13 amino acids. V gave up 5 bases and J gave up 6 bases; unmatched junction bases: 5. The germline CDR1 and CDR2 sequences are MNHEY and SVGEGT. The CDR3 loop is CASSLDREAEAFF. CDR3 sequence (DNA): TGTGCCAGCAGTCTGGACAGGGAAGCTGAAGCTTTCTTT.

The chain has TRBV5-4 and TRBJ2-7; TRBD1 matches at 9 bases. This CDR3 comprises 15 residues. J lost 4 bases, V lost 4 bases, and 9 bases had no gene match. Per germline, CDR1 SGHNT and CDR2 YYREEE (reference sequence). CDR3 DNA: TGTGCCAGCAGCACTATCCCGGGACAGGGTTACGAGCAGTACTTC. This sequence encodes CASSTIPGQGYEQYF.

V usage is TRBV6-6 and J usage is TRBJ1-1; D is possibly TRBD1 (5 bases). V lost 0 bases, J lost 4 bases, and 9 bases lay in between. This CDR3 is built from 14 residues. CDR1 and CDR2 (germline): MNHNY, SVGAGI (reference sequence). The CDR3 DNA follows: TGTGCCAGCAGTTACTCGATGGGGCCCACTGAAGCTTTCTTT. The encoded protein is CASSYSMGPTEAFF.

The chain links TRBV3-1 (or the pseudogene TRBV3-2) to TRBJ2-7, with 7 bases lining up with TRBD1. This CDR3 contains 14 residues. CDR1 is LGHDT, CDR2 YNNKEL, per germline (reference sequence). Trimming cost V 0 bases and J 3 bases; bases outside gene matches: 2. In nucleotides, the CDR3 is TGTGCCAGCAGCCAAGACGCAGGGGGCTACGAGCAGTACTTC. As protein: CASSQDAGGYEQYF.

CDR3 DNA sequence: TGTGCCAGCAGTTACCCGACTAGCGGGGGGTCCTCTGGGGCCAACGTCCTGACTTTC. Amino acids: CASSYPTSGGSSGANVLTF. The V and J genes are TRBV28 and TRBJ2-6; 13 bases are a match to TRBD2. Germline CDR1 reads MDHEN; CDR2 reads SYDVKM. Unmatched junction bases numbered 6, after V lost 4 bases and J lost 0 bases. The CDR3 extends over 19 amino acids.

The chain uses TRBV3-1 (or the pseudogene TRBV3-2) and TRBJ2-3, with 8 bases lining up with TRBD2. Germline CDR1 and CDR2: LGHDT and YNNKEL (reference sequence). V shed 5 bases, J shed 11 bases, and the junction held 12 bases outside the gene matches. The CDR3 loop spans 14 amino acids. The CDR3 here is CASSWDSPGGGQYF. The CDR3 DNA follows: TGTGCCAGCAGCTGGGACTCGCCCGGGGGGGGGCAGTATTTT.

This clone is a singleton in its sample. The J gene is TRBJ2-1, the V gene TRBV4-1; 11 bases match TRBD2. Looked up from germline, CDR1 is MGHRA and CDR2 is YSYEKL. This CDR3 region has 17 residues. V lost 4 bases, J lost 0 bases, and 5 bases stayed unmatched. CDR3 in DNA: TGCGCCAGCAGCCGCACGGGACTAGCGGCCTCCTACAATGAGCAGTTCTTC. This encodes CASSRTGLAASYNEQFF.

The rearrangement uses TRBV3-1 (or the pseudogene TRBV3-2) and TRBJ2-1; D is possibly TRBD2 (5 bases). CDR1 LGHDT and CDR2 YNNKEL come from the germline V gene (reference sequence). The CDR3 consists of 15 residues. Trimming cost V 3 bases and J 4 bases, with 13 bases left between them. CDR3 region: CASSHTDLLYNEQFF. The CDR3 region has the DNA TGTGCCAGCAGCCACACGGACTTATTATACAATGAGCAGTTCTTC.

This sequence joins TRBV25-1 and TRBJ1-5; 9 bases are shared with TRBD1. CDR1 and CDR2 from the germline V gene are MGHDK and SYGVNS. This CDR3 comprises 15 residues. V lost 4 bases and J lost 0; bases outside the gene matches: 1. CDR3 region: CASSGTGVSNQPQHF. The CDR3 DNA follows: TGTGCCAGCAGTGGGACAGGGGTTAGCAATCAGCCCCAGCATTTT.

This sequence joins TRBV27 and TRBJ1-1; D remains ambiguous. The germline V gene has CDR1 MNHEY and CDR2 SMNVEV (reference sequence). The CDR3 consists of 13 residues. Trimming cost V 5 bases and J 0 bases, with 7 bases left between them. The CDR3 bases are TGTGCCAGCAGTATACAGATGAACACTGAAGCTTTCTTT. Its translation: CASSIQMNTEAFF.